This is a list of T cell receptor beta chains from one sample in a study of cytomegalovirus exposure and HLA in healthy donors. Generated by immunoSEQ multiplex PCR, the TCRdb table keeps only in-frame clones and is missing some. This sample has about 150,000 clones, with approximately 78% found just once. Sample: PBMCs. The receptors come from a male donor in good health and CMV-seronegative. Each CDR3 is given with its conserved first and last residue. A D gene is named only where the DNA matches it firmly. Size is omitted from some rows. Given values are once, few, many or a class for expanded clones.

d_gene: TRBD2
j_gene: TRBJ2-3
abundance: few
v_gene: TRBV30
CDR3nt: TGTGCCTGGAGTGTACGGGGGGCAGATACGCAGTATTTT
CDR3aa: CAWSVRGADTQYF

d_gene: TRBD1
j_gene: TRBJ1-4
abundance: few
v_gene: TRBV9
CDR3nt: TGTGCCAGCAGCGAAGGACAGGGTAATGAAAAACTGTTTTTT
CDR3aa: CASSEGQGNEKLFF

d_gene: TRBD2
j_gene: TRBJ2-7
abundance: NA
v_gene: TRBV4-2
CDR3nt: TGTGCCAGCAGCCAAGAGTCTGGGCAAAGCGGGGGATCCTCCTACGAGCAGTACTTC
CDR3aa: CASSQESGQSGGSSYEQYF

d_gene: NA
j_gene: TRBJ1-6
abundance: few
v_gene: TRBV4-3
CDR3nt: TGCGCCAGCAGCCGGAGGGTTCTTCATTCACCCCTCCACTTT
CDR3aa: CASSRRVLHSPLHF

d_gene: NA
j_gene: TRBJ2-1
abundance: once
v_gene: TRBV18
CDR3nt: TGTGCCAGCTCACCTACCTTGGGCTATGAGCAGTTCTTC
CDR3aa: CASSPTLGYEQFF

d_gene: NA
j_gene: TRBJ2-7
abundance: NA
v_gene: TRBV4-3
CDR3nt: TGCGCCAGCAGCCAAGGGACCAGGGGCGCCCCCTACGAGCAGTACTTC
CDR3aa: CASSQGTRGAPYEQYF

d_gene: TRBD1
j_gene: TRBJ2-7
abundance: NA
v_gene: TRBV10-1
CDR3nt: TGCGCCAGCAGCCGCCGGGACAGAAGTTACGAGCAGTACTTC
CDR3aa: CASSRRDRSYEQYF

d_gene: NA
j_gene: TRBJ1-1
abundance: NA
v_gene: TRBV30
CDR3nt: TGTGCCTGGAGGGTCAGGGGTGCGAACACTGAAGCTTTCTTT
CDR3aa: CAWRVRGANTEAFF

d_gene: NA
j_gene: TRBJ2-7
abundance: NA
v_gene: TRBV30
CDR3nt: TGTGCCTGGACCCGGCAGGGGAGATCCTACGAGCAGTACTTC
CDR3aa: CAWTRQGRSYEQYF

d_gene: TRBD1
j_gene: TRBJ1-5
abundance: NA
v_gene: TRBV19
CDR3nt: TGTGCCAGTAGTATAGTTTCGACAGGGGGCAATCAGCCCCAGCATTTT
CDR3aa: CASSIVSTGGNQPQHF

d_gene: NA
j_gene: TRBJ2-7
abundance: NA
v_gene: TRBV28
CDR3nt: TGTGCCAGCAGTTACGGCGGGTACGAGCAGTACTTC
CDR3aa: CASSYGGYEQYF

d_gene: NA
j_gene: TRBJ2-7
abundance: once
v_gene: TRBV7-6
CDR3nt: TGTGCCAGCAGCCCACAGGGAACCTACGAGCAGTACTTC
CDR3aa: CASSPQGTYEQYF

d_gene: NA
j_gene: TRBJ1-2
abundance: NA
v_gene: TRBV18
CDR3nt: TGTGCCAGCTCACCCGGGACAACTAGAAACTATGGCTACACCTTC
CDR3aa: CASSPGTTRNYGYTF

d_gene: NA
j_gene: TRBJ2-5
abundance: NA
v_gene: TRBV5-1
CDR3nt: TGCGCCAGCAGCTTCGAAGAGACCCAGTACTTC
CDR3aa: CASSFEETQYF

d_gene: NA
j_gene: TRBJ1-2
abundance: NA
v_gene: TRBV28
CDR3nt: TGTGCCAGCAGTTTAGTTGTTGGGGCCTCTAACTATGGCTACACCTTC
CDR3aa: CASSLVVGASNYGYTF

d_gene: TRBD1
j_gene: TRBJ2-7
abundance: NA
v_gene: TRBV7-3
CDR3nt: TGTGCCAGCAGCTTAATTACAGGGGGCGAGCAGTACTTC
CDR3aa: CASSLITGGEQYF

d_gene: NA
j_gene: TRBJ2-7
abundance: once
v_gene: TRBV18
CDR3nt: TGTGCCAGCTCAAGAGGGAGGAGCTCCTACGAGCAGTACTTC
CDR3aa: CASSRGRSSYEQYF

d_gene: TRBD1
j_gene: TRBJ2-7
abundance: NA
v_gene: TRBV10-3
CDR3nt: TGTGCCACTCGGCCCGGGACAGGCCCCTACGAGCAGTACTTC
CDR3aa: CATRPGTGPYEQYF

d_gene: TRBD2
j_gene: TRBJ2-3
abundance: NA
v_gene: TRBV5-4
CDR3nt: TGTGCCAGCAGCTTTCCGACTAGCGGGCGCATCACAGATACGCAGTATTTT
CDR3aa: CASSFPTSGRITDTQYF

d_gene: TRBD2
j_gene: TRBJ2-3
abundance: NA
v_gene: TRBV4-2
CDR3nt: TGTGCCAGCAGCCAAGACGAAGGAGCGGGGAGAGGTACGCAGTATTTT
CDR3aa: CASSQDEGAGRGTQYF

d_gene: NA
j_gene: TRBJ1-4
abundance: NA
v_gene: TRBV7-6
CDR3nt: TGTGCCAGCAGCTCTCCCAGTTCTAATGAAAAACTGTTTTTT
CDR3aa: CASSSPSSNEKLFF

d_gene: TRBD1
j_gene: TRBJ1-2
abundance: once
v_gene: TRBV9
CDR3nt: TGTGCCAGCAGCGAACCGACAGGGTCGGGCAACTATGGCTACACCTTC
CDR3aa: CASSEPTGSGNYGYTF

d_gene: TRBD2
j_gene: TRBJ2-5
abundance: NA
v_gene: TRBV4-1
CDR3nt: TGCGCCAGCAGCAGACTAGCGGGAGATGGGGAGACCCAGTACTTC
CDR3aa: CASSRLAGDGETQYF

d_gene: NA
j_gene: TRBJ2-5
abundance: NA
v_gene: TRBV9
CDR3nt: TGTGCCAGCAGCGTAGCTTCAGGGTTCCGGGAGACCCAGTACTTC
CDR3aa: CASSVASGFRETQYF

d_gene: NA
j_gene: TRBJ2-3
abundance: NA
v_gene: TRBV30
CDR3nt: TGTGCCTGGTCTGTCTCCGGACTTTTTGATACGCAGTATTTT
CDR3aa: CAWSVSGLFDTQYF

d_gene: TRBD1
j_gene: TRBJ2-5
abundance: NA
v_gene: TRBV7-9
CDR3nt: TGTGCCAGCAGCCCGAGCCGGGGACAGGGGTGGGACCAAGAGACCCAGTACTTC
CDR3aa: CASSPSRGQGWDQETQYF

d_gene: TRBD1
j_gene: TRBJ1-5
abundance: NA
v_gene: TRBV27
CDR3nt: TGTGCCAGCAGTCATCAGGGGGGTCAGCCCCAGCATTTT
CDR3aa: CASSHQGGQPQHF